A single sample gave rise to the 25 T cell receptor beta chains below, sequenced in a study of blood T cell repertoires in COVID-19. Repertoires were generated with immunoSEQ multiplex PCR, while TCRdb's copy carries only in-frame clones and drops some. Here the sample spans tens of thousands of clones, approximately 85% being singletons. Sequenced input: peripheral blood. All receptors come from a human donor in a cohort sampled during active COVID-19.

This sequence joins TRBV28 and TRBJ2-3; TRBD1 matches 9 bases. From germline, CDR1 is MDHEN and CDR2 SYDVKM. V was clipped by 1 base and J by 8 bases; unmatched bases: 7. The length of the CDR3 is 15 residues. For the CDR3, the DNA is TGTGCCAGCAGTTTATTGTCCGGGGGACAGGGTACGCAGTATTTT. Amino acid sequence: CASSLLSGGQGTQYF.

The genes are TRBV7-2 and TRBJ2-3, with D maybe TRBD1 (6 bases). Trimming shortened V by 5 bases and J by 6 bases, and 15 bases separated the two germline ends. Germline CDR1 reads SGHTA; CDR2 reads FQGNSA. This CDR3 spans 14 amino acids. The CDR3 nucleotides are TGTGCCAGCAGCCCAGGGACAACCGTGGATACGCAGTATTTT. Protein product: CASSPGTTVDTQYF.

This chain uses TRBV11-2 with TRBJ1-5; 11 nucleotides agree with TRBD1. Per the germline V gene, CDR1 is SGHAT and CDR2 is FQNNGV. V was pared by 5 bases and J by 0 bases, with 9 bases of the junction left unmatched. The CDR3 is 18 residues long. CDR3: CASSRGQGGRDSNQPQHF. Here the CDR3 DNA reads TGTGCCAGCAGCCGGGGACAGGGGGGACGGGATAGCAATCAGCCCCAGCATTTT.

V and J are TRBV29-1 and TRBJ2-2; 10 nucleotides match TRBD1. J was trimmed by 6 bases and V by 5 bases; bases with no gene match: 6. Germline lookup yields CDR1 SQVTM and CDR2 ANQGSEA. This CDR3 spans 14 amino acids. The CDR3 sequence: CSVWTGTGAGELFF. The CDR3 DNA follows: TGCAGCGTTTGGACCGGGACAGGGGCCGGGGAGCTGTTTTTT.

The chain employs TRBV9 and TRBJ2-3, with TRBD2 matching 10 bases. Per germline, CDR1 SGDLS and CDR2 YYNGEE. J gave up 1 base and V 4 bases, and 9 bases lay outside the gene matches. This CDR3 is built from 17 residues. The CDR3 DNA follows: TGTGCCAGCAGCCCTCAACGGAGCGGGAGGGGCACAGATACGCAGTATTTT. Its translation is CASSPQRSGRGTDTQYF.

The chain combines TRBV6-5 with TRBJ1-6; tentative D call: TRBD1 (6 bases). Germline-derived CDR1 and CDR2 are MNHEY and SVGAGI. The CDR3 covers 13 residues. V was pared by 11 bases and J by 7 bases, with 15 bases between. The CDR3 sequence is CAVRQAWNSPLHF. The CDR3 DNA follows: TGTGCCGTCAGACAGGCCTGGAATTCACCCCTCCACTTT.

The chain uses TRBV15 and TRBJ2-7; 9 nucleotides match TRBD2. The CDR3 runs 17 residues. Germline trimming cut 0 bases from V and 8 bases from J; bases unmatched to any gene: 14. Per germline, CDR1 LNHNV and CDR2 YYDKDF (reference sequence). CDR3 sequence: CATSRDRGAGGGGKQYF. In nucleotides, the CDR3 is TGTGCCACCAGCAGAGATCGCGGAGCGGGGGGCGGGGGGAAGCAGTACTTC.

The count of this clone is one. J is TRBJ1-4 and V is TRBV6-6; D gene uncertain. The ends were cut back, 3 bases at V and 4 bases at J, with 12 bases in the middle. The germline gives CDR1 MNHNY, CDR2 SVGAGI (reference sequence). The CDR3 extends over 15 amino acids. CDR3 protein: CASSYSQQSNEKLFF. The CDR3 DNA follows: TGTGCCAGCAGTTATTCACAACAGAGTAATGAAAAACTGTTTTTT.

There are many counts of this clone. The same CDR3 is also encoded by other DNA sequences in this sample. The CDR3 coding sequence is TGTGCCAGCAGCCCCCCGGGGGGCGGGGGTACTGAAGCTTTCTTT. Translation: CASSPPGGGGTEAFF. The rearrangement joins TRBV7-3 to TRBJ1-1; D perhaps matches TRBD1 (6 bases). Germline-derived CDR1 and CDR2 are SGHTA and FQGTGA. The germline V and J ends were trimmed by 5 bases and 5 bases, with 18 bases remaining between them. The CDR3 runs to 15 residues.

The V and J genes are TRBV27 and TRBJ1-2; 9 nucleotides match TRBD1. The germline V gene encodes CDR1 MNHEY and CDR2 SMNVEV (reference sequence). This CDR3 contains 14 residues. The V gene end was trimmed by 6 bases and the J gene end by 7 bases; junction bases not matched to a gene: 9. The CDR3 bases are TGTGCCAGCAGACTCACAGGGGGCGCAGGTGGCTACACCTTC. Translation: CASRLTGGAGGYTF.

The chain employs TRBV6-5 and TRBJ1-2; D is perhaps TRBD1 (6 bases). CDR3 length: 13 amino acids. The ends were cut back, 6 bases at V and 2 bases at J, with 10 bases in the middle. Germline V lookup: CDR1 MNHEY, CDR2 SVGAGI. The DNA of the CDR3 is TGTGCCAGCAGGGATACAGGGAACTATGGCTACACCTTC. Translated, it gives CASRDTGNYGYTF.

The chain carries TRBV19 and TRBJ2-3, with D perhaps matching TRBD2 (7 bases). This CDR3 is built from 14 residues. V lost 5 bases and J lost 2, with 11 bases in between. The germline CDR1 and CDR2 sequences are LNHDA and SQIVND (reference sequence). The CDR3 nucleotides are TGTGCCAGTAGTCCGGCGGGGGCCACAGATACGCAGTATTTT. The encoded protein is CASSPAGATDTQYF. The full variable domain, completed using reference TRBV19 and TRBJ2-3, is DGGITQSPKYLFRKEGQNVTLSCEQNLNHDAMYWYRQDPGQGLRLIYYSQIVNDFQKGDIAEGYSVSREKKESFPLTVTSAQKNPTAFYLCASSPAGATDTQYFGPGTRLTVL.

The chain employs TRBV30 and TRBJ2-7, with D possibly matching TRBD1 (6 bases). Germline-derived CDR1 and CDR2 are GTSNPN and SVGIG (reference sequence). The CDR3 has 12 residues. Trimming shortened V by 1 base and J by 6 bases, and 10 bases separated the two germline ends. This CDR3 reads CAWSDRVGEQYF. CDR3 sequence (DNA): TGTGCCTGGAGTGACAGGGTAGGCGAGCAGTACTTC.

The chain joins TRBV7-3 to TRBJ2-1, with D perhaps TRBD2 (6 bases). The CDR3 covers 15 residues. The V end lost 4 bases, the J end lost 10 bases, and 20 bases lay between the germline ends. Germline V gene sequence: CDR1 SGHTA, CDR2 FQGTGA. In DNA, the CDR3 is TGTGCCAGCAGCTCCGTAGCGGCACTTGGATCCGAGCAGTTCTTC. As protein: CASSSVAALGSEQFF.

The rearrangement links TRBV6-6 to TRBJ1-5; 8 bases are a match to TRBD1. Germline assignment: CDR1 MNHNY and CDR2 SVGAGI (reference sequence). V dropped 5 bases and J dropped 4; count of bases not matched to a gene: 13. This CDR3 has 17 residues. CDR3 nucleotide sequence: TGTGCCAGCAGTCCCGTCCCCCTTGACAGGGGAAATCAGCCCCAGCATTTT. Amino acids: CASSPVPLDRGNQPQHF.

This clone showed up just a few times. The chain recombines TRBV28 with TRBJ2-5; 7 nucleotides align to TRBD2. J lost 1 base, V lost 8 bases, and 7 bases had no gene match. This CDR3 has 14 amino acids. Germline V gene sequence: CDR1 MDHEN, CDR2 SYDVKM. This chain's CDR3 is CASQTGGFQETQYF. The CDR3 region has the DNA TGTGCCAGCCAAACCGGGGGGTTCCAAGAGACCCAGTACTTC.

V gene TRBV28 combines with J gene TRBJ1-1; D remains unclear. Trimming shortened V by 6 bases and J by 2 bases, and 10 bases separated the two germline ends. Looked up from germline, CDR1 is MDHEN and CDR2 is SYDVKM. CDR3 size: 13 residues. The CDR3 here is CASRRAFNTEAFF. CDR3 DNA sequence: TGTGCCAGCAGGCGGGCCTTTAACACTGAAGCTTTCTTT.

This sequence joins TRBV28 and TRBJ2-1; 7 nucleotides line up with TRBD2. Germline lookup yields CDR1 MDHEN and CDR2 SYDVKM. V lost 5 bases to trimming and J lost 3 bases; unmatched junction nucleotides: 4. The CDR3 runs 14 residues. Here the CDR3 reads CASSPLAIYNEQFF. The CDR3 DNA sequence: TGTGCCAGCAGTCCACTAGCGATCTACAATGAGCAGTTCTTC.

The chain couples TRBV6-5 to TRBJ2-1; tentative D call: TRBD2 (7 bases). Trimming cost V 6 bases and J 7 bases, with 19 bases left between them. The CDR3 has 15 residues. The germline V gene encodes CDR1 MNHEY and CDR2 SVGAGI. CDR3 amino acids: CASSSLGGLMNEQFF. Written as DNA, the CDR3 is TGTGCCAGCAGCTCCCTGGGGGGGCTCATGAATGAGCAGTTCTTC.

The chain has TRBV11-3 and TRBJ2-1, with 9 bases aligning to TRBD2. Germline V CDR1 and CDR2: SGHNT, YENEEA. CDR3 length: 15 amino acids. The junction had 3 bases not matched to a gene; V was cut back by 2 bases and J by 4 bases. For the CDR3, the DNA is TGTGCCAGCAGCTTAACTAGCGGGCCGTACAATGAGCAGTTCTTC. Translation gives CASSLTSGPYNEQFF.

The CDR3 nucleotides read TGCGCCAGCAGCCAAGGGCGGCAATACGAGCAGTACTTC. Translating gives CASSQGRQYEQYF. The rearrangement uses TRBV4-3 and TRBJ2-7; no clear D gene. V dropped 1 base and J dropped 4 bases, with 8 bases sitting between them. The CDR3 covers 13 residues. Germline CDR1 is LGHNA and CDR2 is YSLEER.

The chain is built from TRBV28 and TRBJ1-5; 7 bases match TRBD1. After removal of 6 bases from V and 7 bases from J, the junction contained 12 bases not matched to a gene. Germline loops: CDR1 MDHEN, CDR2 SYDVKM. The CDR3 spans 15 residues. CDR3 sequence (DNA): TGTGCCAGCAGCCCGGGCAGGGGGAGCGGCCAGCCCCAGCATTTT. Its translation is CASSPGRGSGQPQHF.

The chain joins TRBV10-3 to TRBJ1-2; TRBD1 might be the D (6 bases). Germline V gene data show CDR1 as ENHRY and CDR2 as SYGVKD. The V end was cut by 7 bases, the J end by 4 bases, with 16 bases between. This CDR3 is built from 14 residues. The CDR3 region has the DNA TGTGCCATCACTCGGGAAGGGGGTCCCTATGGCTACACCTTC. Protein: CAITREGGPYGYTF.

DNA of the CDR3: TGTGCCAGCAGCTTAAGACAGGGAGGAGGACAGCCCCAGCATTTT. Amino acid sequence: CASSLRQGGGQPQHF. The chain carries TRBV7-2 and TRBJ1-5, with 7 bases identical to TRBD1. The CDR3 loop spans 15 amino acids. The V gene's germline CDR1 is SGHTA and CDR2 FQGNSA. The junction had 8 bases not matched to a gene; V was cut back by 2 bases and J by 7 bases.

This clone was detected once. This chain uses TRBV6-4 with TRBJ2-1; 8 bases map to TRBD2. Per the germline V gene, CDR1 is MRHNA and CDR2 is SNTAGT. CDR3 size: 15 residues. The ends lost 6 bases at V and 9 bases at J; junction bases unmatched: 13. The CDR3 region is CASSVGTATSVEQFF. CDR3 nucleotides: TGTGCCAGCAGCGTGGGGACGGCGACTAGCGTTGAGCAGTTCTTC.